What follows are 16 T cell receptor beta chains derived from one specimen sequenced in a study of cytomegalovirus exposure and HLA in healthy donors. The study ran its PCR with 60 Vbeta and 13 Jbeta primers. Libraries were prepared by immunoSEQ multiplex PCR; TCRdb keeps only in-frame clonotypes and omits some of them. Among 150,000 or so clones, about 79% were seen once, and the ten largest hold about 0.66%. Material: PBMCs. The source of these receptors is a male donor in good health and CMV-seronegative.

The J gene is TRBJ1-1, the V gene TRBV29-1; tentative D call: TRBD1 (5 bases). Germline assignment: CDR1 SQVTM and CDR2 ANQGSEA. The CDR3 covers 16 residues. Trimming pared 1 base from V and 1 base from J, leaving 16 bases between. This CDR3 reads CSVEVRGGAENTEAFF. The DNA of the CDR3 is TGCAGCGTTGAAGTTCGAGGAGGGGCAGAGAACACTGAAGCTTTCTTT.

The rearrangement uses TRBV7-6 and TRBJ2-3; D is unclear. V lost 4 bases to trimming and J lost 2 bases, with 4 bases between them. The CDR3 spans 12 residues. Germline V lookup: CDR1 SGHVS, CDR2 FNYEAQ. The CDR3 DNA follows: TGTGCCAGCAGCTCCCTCACAGATACGCAGTATTTT. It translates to CASSSLTDTQYF. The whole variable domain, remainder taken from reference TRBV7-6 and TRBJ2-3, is GAGVSQSPRYKVTKRGQDVALRCDPISGHVSLYWYRQALGQGPEFLTYFNYEAQQDKSGLPNDRFSAERPEGSISTLTIQRTEQRDSAMYRCASSSLTDTQYFGPGTRLTVL.

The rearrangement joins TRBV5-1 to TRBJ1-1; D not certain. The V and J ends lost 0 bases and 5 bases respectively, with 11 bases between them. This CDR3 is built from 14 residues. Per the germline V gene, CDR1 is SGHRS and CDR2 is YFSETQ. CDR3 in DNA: TGCGCCAGCAGCTTGGGATGGCGAGGGACTGAAGCTTTCTTT. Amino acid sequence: CASSLGWRGTEAFF.

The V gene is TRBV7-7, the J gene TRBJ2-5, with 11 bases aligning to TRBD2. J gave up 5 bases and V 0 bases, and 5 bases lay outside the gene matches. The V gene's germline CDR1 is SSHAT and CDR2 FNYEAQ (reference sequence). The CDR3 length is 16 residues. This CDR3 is CASSLAPLAGVETQYF. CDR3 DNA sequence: TGTGCCAGCAGCTTAGCCCCACTAGCGGGGGTGGAGACCCAGTACTTC.

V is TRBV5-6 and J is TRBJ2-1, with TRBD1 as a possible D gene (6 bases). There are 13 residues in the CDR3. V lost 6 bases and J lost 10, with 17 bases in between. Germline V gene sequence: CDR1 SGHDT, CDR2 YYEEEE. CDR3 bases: TGTGCCAGCACCATGGGGGCGAAACTGGAGCAGTTCTTC. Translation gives CASTMGAKLEQFF.

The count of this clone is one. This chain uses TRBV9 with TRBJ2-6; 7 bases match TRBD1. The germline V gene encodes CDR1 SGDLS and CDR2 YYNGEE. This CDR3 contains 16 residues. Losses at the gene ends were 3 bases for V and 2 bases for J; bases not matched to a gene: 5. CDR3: CASSGTGVPGANVLTF. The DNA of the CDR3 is TGTGCCAGCAGCGGCACAGGGGTCCCTGGGGCCAACGTCCTGACTTTC.

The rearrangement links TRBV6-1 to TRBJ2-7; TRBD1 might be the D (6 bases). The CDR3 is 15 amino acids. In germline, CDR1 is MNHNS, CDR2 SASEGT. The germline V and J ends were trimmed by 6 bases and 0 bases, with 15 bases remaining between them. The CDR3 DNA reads TGTGCCAGCAGCGAGAGGGCAGGGGACTCCTACGAGCAGTACTTC. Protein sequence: CASSERAGDSYEQYF.

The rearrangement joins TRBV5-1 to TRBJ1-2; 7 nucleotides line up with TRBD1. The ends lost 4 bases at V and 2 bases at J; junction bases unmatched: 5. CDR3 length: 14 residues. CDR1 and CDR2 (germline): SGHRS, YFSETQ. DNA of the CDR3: TGCGCCAGCAGCCCGCTGACAGGGAACTATGGCTACACCTTC. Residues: CASSPLTGNYGYTF.

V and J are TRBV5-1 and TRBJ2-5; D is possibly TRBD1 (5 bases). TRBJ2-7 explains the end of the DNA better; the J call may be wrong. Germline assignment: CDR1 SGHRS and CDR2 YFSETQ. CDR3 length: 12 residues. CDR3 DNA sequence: TGCGCCAGCAGCTTGCAGGGCCACGAGCAGTACTTC. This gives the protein CASSLQGHEQYF.

As DNA, the CDR3 is TGTGCCAGCAGTCCATGGACGCGGAGGGAGACCCAGTACTTC. Its protein is CASSPWTRRETQYF. The J gene is TRBJ2-5, the V gene TRBV6-5, with a weak D call TRBD2 (5 bases). Per the germline V gene, CDR1 is MNHEY and CDR2 is SVGAGI. The CDR3 is 14 residues long. Trimming took 5 bases from V and 5 from J, leaving 15 bases between them.

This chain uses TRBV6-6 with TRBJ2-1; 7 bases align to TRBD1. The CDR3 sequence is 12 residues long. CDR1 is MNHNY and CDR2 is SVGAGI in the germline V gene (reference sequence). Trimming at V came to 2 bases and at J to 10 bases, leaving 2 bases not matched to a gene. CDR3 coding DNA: TGTGCCAGCAGTTACGCGGACAGGGAGCAGTTCTTC. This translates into CASSYADREQFF.

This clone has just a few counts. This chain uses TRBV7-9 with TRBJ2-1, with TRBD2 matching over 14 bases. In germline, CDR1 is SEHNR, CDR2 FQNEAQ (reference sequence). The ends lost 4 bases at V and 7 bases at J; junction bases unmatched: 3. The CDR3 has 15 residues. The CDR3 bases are TGTGCCAGCAGCTACGGGACTAGCGGGAGTAATGAGCAGTTCTTC. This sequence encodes CASSYGTSGSNEQFF.

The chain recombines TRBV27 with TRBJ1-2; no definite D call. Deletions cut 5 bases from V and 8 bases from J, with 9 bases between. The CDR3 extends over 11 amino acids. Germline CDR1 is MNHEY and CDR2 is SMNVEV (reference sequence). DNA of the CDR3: TGTGCCAGCAGTGGCCCGGGGGGCTACACCTTC. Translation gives CASSGPGGYTF.

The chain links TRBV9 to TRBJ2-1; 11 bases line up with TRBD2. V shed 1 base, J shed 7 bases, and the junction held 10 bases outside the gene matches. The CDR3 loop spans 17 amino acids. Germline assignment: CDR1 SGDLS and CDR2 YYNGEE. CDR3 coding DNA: TGTGCCAGCAGCGTAAGGGTAGCGGGAGGGCCTTTTAATGAGCAGTTCTTC. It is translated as CASSVRVAGGPFNEQFF. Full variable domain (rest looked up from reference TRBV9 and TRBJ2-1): DSGVTQTPKHLITATGQRVTLRCSPRSGDLSVYWYQQSLDQGLQFLIQYYNGEERAKGNILERFSAQQFPDLHSELNLSSLELGDSALYFCASSVRVAGGPFNEQFFGPGTRLTVL.

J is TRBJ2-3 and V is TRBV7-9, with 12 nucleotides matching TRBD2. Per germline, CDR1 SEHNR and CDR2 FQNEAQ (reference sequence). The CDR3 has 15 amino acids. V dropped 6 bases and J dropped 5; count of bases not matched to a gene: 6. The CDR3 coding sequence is TGTGCCAGCAGGCCTAGCGGGGGGGCGAAAGATACGCAGTATTTT. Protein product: CASRPSGGAKDTQYF.

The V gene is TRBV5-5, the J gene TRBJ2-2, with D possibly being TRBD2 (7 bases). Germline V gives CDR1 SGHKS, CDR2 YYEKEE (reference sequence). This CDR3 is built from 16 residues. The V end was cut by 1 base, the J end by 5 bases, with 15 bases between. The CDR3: CASSLSSGGLTGELFF. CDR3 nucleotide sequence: TGTGCCAGCAGCTTGTCCTCGGGGGGCCTTACCGGGGAGCTGTTTTTT.